This entry lists 21 T cell receptor beta chains sequenced from one sample in a study of blood T cell repertoires in COVID-19. Only in-frame clones appear in the TCRdb table, and some are missing; sequencing was by immunoSEQ multiplex PCR. The data hold 150,000 to 200,000 clones, with about 90% observed a single time. The sequenced sample was PBMCs or T cells enriched from blood (not recorded which). These receptors came from a human donor with acute COVID-19. The donor label of this sample is uncertain.

The genes are TRBV4-3 and TRBJ1-4, with 10 bases aligning to TRBD1. From germline, CDR1 is LGHNA and CDR2 YSLEER. CDR3 length: 17 amino acids. The J segment lost 5 bases and the V segment lost 1 base, leaving 7 bases of the junction unmatched. DNA of the CDR3: TGCGCCAGCAGCCAAGGTCCCGGGACAGGGGAAAATGAAAAACTGTTTTTT. It specifies CASSQGPGTGENEKLFF.

The chain uses TRBV10-3 and TRBJ1-2; 8 bases are shared with TRBD1. Germline V gene data show CDR1 as ENHRY and CDR2 as SYGVKD. V lost 10 bases and J lost 5; bases outside the gene matches: 9. CDR3 length: 13 residues. The CDR3 coding sequence is TGTGCCAACTCCGGGACAGGTGATTATGGCTACACCTTC. It translates to CANSGTGDYGYTF.

The gene calls are TRBV11-1 and TRBJ2-2; a possible D gene is TRBD2 (7 bases). Germline CDR1 is SGHAT and CDR2 is FQDESV (reference sequence). The CDR3 sequence is 15 residues long. The germline V and J ends were trimmed by 2 bases and 7 bases, with 14 bases remaining between them. The CDR3: CASSLRGAQGGELFF. In nucleotides, the CDR3 is TGTGCCAGCAGCTTACGGGGGGCGCAGGGCGGGGAGCTGTTTTTT.

The chain links TRBV5-1 to TRBJ1-3, with D tentatively TRBD1 (6 bases). The V end lost 4 bases, the J end lost 3 bases, and 11 bases lay between the germline ends. The length of the CDR3 is 14 residues. Germline lookup yields CDR1 SGHRS and CDR2 YFSETQ. The CDR3 loop is CASSNQGSGNTIYF. Here the CDR3 DNA reads TGCGCCAGCAGCAATCAGGGGAGTGGAAACACCATATATTTT.

This clone was recorded only once. The chain couples TRBV19 to TRBJ2-1; 8 bases match TRBD2. Losses at the gene ends were 4 bases for V and 4 bases for J; bases not matched to a gene: 12. The germline V gene has CDR1 LNHDA and CDR2 SQIVND (reference sequence). The CDR3 has 17 amino acids. The CDR3 protein is CASSTLGAGGVYNEQFF. Written as DNA, the CDR3 is TGTGCCAGTAGTACTCTGGGCGCCGGGGGGGTTTACAATGAGCAGTTCTTC.

This clone has just a few counts. The chain couples TRBV30 to TRBJ1-1; 12 nucleotides agree with TRBD1. Trimming at V came to 5 bases and at J to 10 bases, leaving 11 bases not matched to a gene. The CDR3 runs 14 residues. Per the germline V gene, CDR1 is GTSNPN and CDR2 is SVGIG (reference sequence). The DNA for the CDR3 is TGTGCCTGGGCTCCGGGACAGGGGGCGAGGCGAGCTTTCTTT. Translation: CAWAPGQGARRAFF.

The chain has TRBV11-2 and TRBJ2-7, with D maybe TRBD2 (5 bases). The CDR3 covers 13 residues. V was clipped by 6 bases and J by 7 bases, with 16 bases between them. CDR1 SGHAT and CDR2 FQNNGV come from the germline V gene. The CDR3 DNA sequence: TGTGCCAGCAGTTTGACTCCTCCGGGAGAGCAGTACTTC. This sequence encodes CASSLTPPGEQYF.

The chain links TRBV5-1 to TRBJ2-2, with 9 bases matching TRBD2. This CDR3 spans 18 amino acids. Unmatched junction bases numbered 6, after V lost 0 bases and J lost 0 bases. The germline gives CDR1 SGHRS, CDR2 YFSETQ. Here the CDR3 DNA reads TGCGCCAGCAGCTTGGCCCCCAGCGGGGGGTCGAACACCGGGGAGCTGTTTTTT. Translating it yields CASSLAPSGGSNTGELFF.

In its sample, this clone was seen once. The chain employs TRBV18 and TRBJ2-7, with 11 bases that match TRBD1. Germline V gene sequence: CDR1 KGHSH, CDR2 LQKENI. The CDR3 is 16 amino acids. With 2 bases clipped from V and 5 bases from J, the junction kept 8 bases outside the gene matches. The CDR3, as DNA: TGTGCCAGCTCACCATCCCTAGGACAGGGGGCCCACGAGCAGTACTTC. Translation gives CASSPSLGQGAHEQYF. The variable domain in full, with the rest retrieved from reference TRBV18 and TRBJ2-7, is NAGVMQNPRHLVRRRGQEARLRCSPMKGHSHVYWYRQLPEEGLKFMVYLQKENIIDESGMPKERFSAEFPKEGPSILRIQQVVRGDSAAYFCASSPSLGQGAHEQYFGPGTRLTVT.

The chain employs TRBV7-3 and TRBJ2-7, with TRBD1 matching over 7 bases. Germline loops: CDR1 SGHTA, CDR2 FQGTGA. The V and J ends lost 5 bases and 0 bases, in that order; junction bases with no gene match: 4. This CDR3 spans 14 amino acids. CDR3 sequence: CASSQDRVSYEQYF. CDR3 nucleotides: TGTGCCAGCAGCCAAGACAGGGTCTCCTACGAGCAGTACTTC.

This chain joins TRBV23-1 and TRBJ2-5, with TRBD2 as a possible D gene (6 bases). TRBV23-1 is an ORF, with its function uncertain. V was trimmed by 4 bases and J by 2 bases, leaving 17 bases between them. This CDR3 contains 16 residues. The chain's CDR3 is CASSRRTPGTQETQYF. In DNA, the CDR3 is TGCGCCAGCAGTCGAAGGACTCCAGGGACTCAAGAGACCCAGTACTTC.

The genes are TRBV19 and TRBJ1-1; 8 nucleotides align to TRBD1. The germline gives CDR1 LNHDA, CDR2 SQIVND (reference sequence). The CDR3 has 14 residues. Germline trimming cut 6 bases from V and 5 bases from J; bases unmatched to any gene: 8. For the CDR3, the DNA is TGTGCCAGTAGGAGAGGCAGGGGGCTGACTGAAGCTTTCTTT. Its translation: CASRRGRGLTEAFF.

This clone was counted only a few times. The chain is built from TRBV5-4 and TRBJ2-1; 8 bases agree with TRBD1. Trimming at V came to 0 bases and at J to 5 bases, leaving 4 bases not matched to a gene. The germline gives CDR1 SGHNT, CDR2 YYREEE (reference sequence). This CDR3 contains 15 residues. CDR3 sequence (DNA): TGTGCCAGCAGCTTGGACAGGGGGTCACACAATGAGCAGTTCTTC. It encodes CASSLDRGSHNEQFF.

This chain joins TRBV6-5 and TRBJ2-7; 8 nucleotides match TRBD1. Germline CDR1 reads MNHEY; CDR2 reads SVGAGI. CDR3 size: 13 residues. V gave up 5 bases and J gave up 5 bases; unmatched junction bases: 5. CDR3 nucleotide sequence: TGTGCCAGCAGTCGGGACAGGTCCGACGAGCAGTACTTC. Amino acid sequence: CASSRDRSDEQYF.

The chain links TRBV7-3 to TRBJ2-7; 9 positions agree with TRBD1. CDR1 is SGHTA and CDR2 is FQGTGA in the germline V gene. CDR3 length: 14 residues. V lost 4 bases and J lost 3; bases outside the gene matches: 4. CDR3 sequence reads: CASSSTGGDYEQYF. The CDR3 DNA follows: TGTGCCAGCAGCTCGACAGGGGGAGACTACGAGCAGTACTTC.

The gene calls are TRBV7-6 and TRBJ1-4; TRBD1 matches at 8 bases. The CDR3 runs to 14 residues. With V trimmed by 5 bases and J by 4 bases, 3 bases remained unmatched. Germline values: CDR1 SGHVS, CDR2 FNYEAQ. CDR3 nucleotides: TGTGCCAGCAGCAGAGGACAGGGTAATGAAAAACTGTTTTTT. Its translation: CASSRGQGNEKLFF.

J is TRBJ2-5 and V is TRBV5-1; 10 nucleotides align to TRBD2. V lost 0 bases and J lost 1; bases outside the gene matches: 3. Germline V gene data show CDR1 as SGHRS and CDR2 as YFSETQ. The CDR3 runs 16 residues. The CDR3 DNA sequence: TGCGCCAGCAGCTTGGGGGCTAGCGGGGGCCAAGAGACCCAGTACTTC. It translates to CASSLGASGGQETQYF.

This sequence joins TRBV27 and TRBJ1-5; possible D gene TRBD1, 5 bases. This CDR3 region has 14 residues. The V gene lost 3 bases and the J gene lost 5 bases, with 11 bases spanning the gap. The germline V gene encodes CDR1 MNHEY and CDR2 SMNVEV (reference sequence). In DNA form, the CDR3 reads TGTGCCAGCAGTTTTCGGGGGTGGGATCAGCCCCAGCATTTT. Protein: CASSFRGWDQPQHF.

The chain has TRBV13 and TRBJ2-1; a possible D gene is TRBD1 (6 bases). Germline CDR1 PRHDT, CDR2 FYEKMQ (reference sequence). This CDR3 has 11 amino acids. The V end lost 5 bases, the J end lost 13 bases, and 12 bases lay between the germline ends. This CDR3 is CASSEQGVQFF. CDR3 sequence (DNA): TGTGCCAGCAGCGAACAGGGAGTTCAGTTCTTC.

This clone was recorded once. CDR3 sequence: CASGTSGRNEQFF. CDR3 bases: TGTGCCAGCGGGACTAGCGGGAGGAATGAGCAGTTCTTC. The genes are TRBV27 and TRBJ2-1, with TRBD2 matching 15 bases. J gave up 7 bases and V 8 bases, and 0 bases lay outside the gene matches. The CDR3 covers 13 residues. Germline lookup yields CDR1 MNHEY and CDR2 SMNVEV (reference sequence).

This clone was observed once. The rearrangement links TRBV7-2 to TRBJ2-1, with 7 bases fitting TRBD2. The V segment lost 0 bases and the J segment 8 bases; nucleotides outside the gene matches: 4. Germline assignment: CDR1 SGHTA and CDR2 FQGNSA. This CDR3 region has 14 residues. CDR3 sequence reads: CASSLAGLGHEQFF. The CDR3 DNA reads as TGTGCCAGCAGCTTAGCCGGACTAGGCCATGAGCAGTTCTTC.